The clone carrying this T cell receptor beta chain occurred once. The V gene's germline CDR1 is MNHNY and CDR2 SVGAGI (reference sequence). The CDR3 runs to 12 residues. Trimming took 4 bases from V and 6 from J; bases not matched to a gene: 2. The data were taken from a study of blood T cell repertoires in COVID-19. Followed longitudinally, the Seattle patients had been enrolled during active infection. As handled by the study authors: Estimation of nucleated cell counts was performed using reference gene primer amplification. Sequenced by immunoSEQ multiplex PCR; TCRdb stores in-frame clones only, minus some. That table is the source of V, J and clone size, and D and trimming were worked out from the DNA. The profile shows 250,000 to 350,000 clones, about 88% of them singletons.

This chain uses TRBV6-6 with TRBJ1-1; 7 nucleotides align to TRBD1. The sequence was obtained from a human donor with COVID-19, enrolled during active disease. The donor label of this sample is uncertain. The sequencing input was peripheral blood. DNA for the CDR3: TGTGCCAGCAGTTGGGGGACAGCTGAAGCTTTCTTT. This gives the protein CASSWGTAEAFF.